This T cell receptor beta chain came from a study of CD8 T cells in Susac syndrome (dated by TCRdb to the late 2010s). Broadly, across the study: Among the Susac syndrome patients who were sequenced, clinically active disease was present in about six and clinical remission was observed in roughly eight. At blood withdrawal, Susac syndrome patients were therapy-naive, treated with corticosteroids (with IVIg additionally given to some), or treated with IVIg alone. Repertoire sequencing was used to test whether CD8+ T cell activation and differentiation in Susac syndrome was antigen driven. Clonality of the CD8+ T cell repertoire was compared between more than 9 healthy donors, roughly 14 Susac syndrome patients and roughly 15 multiple sclerosis patients. On the study overall, not on this receptor specifically: The number of individuals in the TCR sequencing and HLA analysis was acknowledged as relatively small. Looking at Susac-specific public clones, the researchers identified roughly 17 in the total CD8+ repertoire and 4 or 5 in the CD8+ TEMRA repertoire. CD8+ repertoires in Susac syndrome showed clonal expansion, which was highest in CD8+ TEMRA cells and was greater in clinically active patients than in remitting patients.

The CDR3 has 15 amino acids, counting the end cysteine and phenylalanine. The sequence is cut down to CDR3 DNA, 45 bases in frame from base 1. Trimming leaves V shorter by 4 bases and J shorter by 4 bases, with the junction holding 9 bases beyond the gene matches. Points on this clonotype: Its specific antigen is unknown. No quality values exist for individual bases; no much larger clone is one base distant.

RNA was extracted using the RNeasy kit, and about 0.5 to 1 ug of the RNA was reverse transcribed with random hexamers. TCR beta CDR3 regions were amplified with the immunoSEQ multiplex PCR assay covering 54 Vbeta and 13 Jbeta segments. Bias from PCR amplification was corrected by using a synthetic template baseline for primer optimization and for computational correction. Per the original workflow: Reads were assigned to V, D and J genes according to IMGT and analyzed in immunoSEQ Analyzer, with only productive sequences retained. Clonality was computed as one minus Shannon entropy normalized by log2 of the number of productive unique sequences. For each patient and control, public and private clones were evaluated among the 100 most prevalent clones. Clones were defined as Susac-specific when absent from the healthy and MS cohorts, from 1,000 to 1,100 published viral clones and from other ImmuneACCESS disease sequences. TCRdb handled the public reads itself, with Q25 trimming in fastp and clone calling in MiXCR, and kept productive beta chains. Duplicate CDR3 protein sequences are folded into a single record with the most common DNA and genes. These V and J calls rely on TCRdb rather than the paper's analysis. For this sample the table gives more than 150,000 distinct CDR3 sequences, of which roughly 94% were detected only once. The ten largest clones represent roughly 0.15% of the sample.

Peripheral blood CD8+ and CD4+ T cells from healthy donors, Susac syndrome patients and multiple sclerosis patients were profiled using high-throughput TCR beta sequencing. The Susac syndrome patients fulfilled recently defined diagnostic criteria for definite or probable disease. Bulk CD8+ and CD4+ T cells were purified magnetically by negative isolation, whereas CD8+ TEMRA cells were enriched by FACS. Blood was drawn into EDTA tubes, processed within 24 hours, and PBMCs were isolated by density gradient centrifugation. PBMCs intended for TCR sequencing were frozen in liquid nitrogen and were later thawed in a 37 degrees C water bath. Purity of sorted or isolated CD4+, CD8+ and CD8+ TEMRA cells was at least 90%.

The specimen sequenced was CD8+ T cells from PBMCs. The chain links TRBV12-3 or TRBV12-4 with TRBJ1-1, with 7 junctional bases fitting TRBD1. The TCR sequence derives from a human donor with Susac syndrome. At the DNA level, the sequence is TGTGCCAGCAGTTCTTCAGGGGGTTGGAGCACTGAAGCTTTCTTT. Translated, this is CASSSSGGWSTEAFF.